This note documents a single TCR beta chain sequence. What it binds is not known. Combining iRepertoire HTBI primers with Arm-PCR of CDR3 regions, the authors built TCR beta libraries. In TCRdb, the multiplex PCR reads were re-called with MiXCR into one record per CDR3 protein. The table has nearly 350,000 distinct CDR3 sequences, around 20% seen once; the top ten hold roughly 27%. The sample originates from a study of regulatory T cells in long-lasting Graves disease. Study-wide results and caveats: Only a small sample size was used, which may have cut accuracy. Persistent disease favored TRBV28, TRBJ1-2 and TRBJ2-5. Thyroid tissue went unstudied; only peripheral blood was examined.

The CDR3 sequence is 17 residues long. V lost 1 base to trimming and J lost 2 bases, with 15 bases between them. CDR1 is SGHAT, CDR2 FQNNGV, per germline. The time point was: persistent/refractory GD, antithyroid drugs over 5 years with positive TRAb. RNA from PBMCs was the source of the TCR library. Xi'an, China, was home to the endocrinology department that provided patients. The receptor was derived from a female donor with Graves disease. Sequenced here: peripheral blood mononuclear cells (PBMCs), sampled when the disease was refractory, from a patient treated with antithyroid drugs. The rearrangement joins TRBV11-2 to TRBJ1-5; tentative D call: TRBD1 (6 bases). CDR3 amino acids: CASSLAPRGPGNQPQHF. The CDR3 DNA reads as TGTGCCAGCAGCTTAGCCCCCAGGGGCCCGGGCAATCAGCCCCAGCATTTT.